This passage covers 26 T cell receptor beta chains from one sample sequenced in a study of blood T cells in healthy people across ages. The use of a sample-barcoded 5' primer and a J-beta primer mix characterized a second PCR of about 6 to 11 cycles. TCRdb ran MiXCR on the 5' RACE reads and lists one entry per CDR3 protein. Found here are under 1,000,000 distinct CDR3 sequences, about 34% of them singletons; the top ten hold 10% to 15%. Input material: blood. Receptors originate from a man younger than 30 in good health.

The chain has TRBV5-1 and TRBJ2-5; 7 bases map to TRBD1. The ends lost 4 bases at V and 3 bases at J; junction bases unmatched: 6. The germline V gene has CDR1 SGHRS and CDR2 YFSETQ. This CDR3 is built from 14 residues. CDR3 bases: TGCGCCAGCAGCGCATCCGGGACAGAAGAGACCCAGTACTTC. Translation gives CASSASGTEETQYF. The complete variable domain, with remaining parts taken from reference TRBV5-1 and TRBJ2-5, reads KAGVTQTPRYLIKTRGQQVTLSCSPISGHRSVSWYQQTPGQGLQFLFEYFSETQRNKGNFPGRFSGRQFSNSRSEMNVSTLELGDSALYLCASSASGTEETQYFGPGTRLLVL.

The V and J genes are TRBV20-1 and TRBJ1-2; D unclear. Germline CDR1 reads DFQATT; CDR2 reads SNEGSKA (reference sequence). This CDR3 has 9 residues. V dropped 6 bases and J dropped 8 bases, with 7 bases sitting between them. CDR3 nucleotides: TGCAGTGCCGACCCGGGCTACACCTTC. Translated: CSADPGYTF.

This clonotype has just a few counts. The gene calls are TRBV7-3 and TRBJ1-5, with 8 bases identical to TRBD1. V shed 2 bases and J 11 bases; nucleotides not matched to a gene: 5. This CDR3 has 13 amino acids. The germline CDR1 and CDR2 sequences are SGHTA and FQGTGA. The CDR3 nucleotides are TGTGCCAGCAGCTTAGAACAGGGGGACTCCCAGCATTTT. This gives the protein CASSLEQGDSQHF. Full variable domain (missing parts from reference TRBV7-3 and TRBJ1-5): GAGVSQTPSNKVTEKGKYVELRCDPISGHTALYWYRQSLGQGPEFLIYFQGTGAADDSGLPNDRFFAVRPEGSVSTLKIQRTERGDSAVYLCASSLEQGDSQHFGDGTRLSIL.

At least ten counts were recorded for this clonotype. The chain is built from TRBV7-2 and TRBJ2-3; D gene uncertain. Germline V lookup: CDR1 SGHTA, CDR2 FQGNSA. V lost 4 bases and J 2 bases, leaving 16 bases between the germline ends. The CDR3 sequence is 16 residues long. The CDR3 loop reads CASSSPPLQDTDTQYF. CDR3 nucleotides: TGTGCCAGCAGCTCCCCCCCTCTTCAGGACACAGATACGCAGTATTTT.

This clonotype was seen a few times. The genes are TRBV6-6 and TRBJ1-1; possible D gene TRBD1, 5 bases. The CDR3 is made up of 15 amino acids. Deletions cut 6 bases from V and 2 bases from J, with 16 bases between. CDR1 MNHNY and CDR2 SVGAGI come from the germline V gene (reference sequence). DNA of the CDR3: TGTGCCAGCAGCCGGGGGGGTAGTAAAAACACTGAAGCTTTCTTT. Encoded protein: CASSRGGSKNTEAFF.

The chain uses TRBV6-1 and TRBJ1-5; 9 bases line up with TRBD1. V dropped 5 bases and J dropped 2; count of bases not matched to a gene: 13. The germline V gene has CDR1 MNHNS and CDR2 SASEGT. CDR3 size: 18 residues. As DNA, the CDR3 is TGTGCCAGCAGTCCGCCGGGACAGGGTACGGAGGGCAATCAGCCCCAGCATTTT. Protein: CASSPPGQGTEGNQPQHF.

This clonotype was observed a handful of times. CDR3 sequence: CSALGVMASGGQETQYF. CDR3 nucleotides: TGCAGTGCCCTAGGGGTGATGGCTAGCGGGGGCCAAGAGACCCAGTACTTC. The chain uses TRBV20-1 and TRBJ2-5, with 10 bases lining up with TRBD2. With V trimmed by 6 bases and J by 1 base, 14 bases remained unmatched. In germline, CDR1 is DFQATT, CDR2 SNEGSKA (reference sequence). The CDR3 sequence is 17 residues long.

This clonotype was detected only once. This chain uses TRBV12-3 or TRBV12-4 with TRBJ1-3, with TRBD1 matching 8 bases. The V segment lost 6 bases and the J segment 0 bases; nucleotides outside the gene matches: 7. The CDR3 sequence is 16 residues long. CDR3 sequence reads: CASRLPGQASGNTIYF. DNA of the CDR3: TGTGCCAGCAGGCTACCGGGACAGGCCTCTGGAAACACCATATATTTT.

This clonotype was found once. This chain connects TRBV5-1 to TRBJ2-7; D may be TRBD1 or TRBD2 (5 bases each). CDR3 length equals 15 residues. The V and J ends lost 4 bases and 7 bases respectively, with 21 bases between them. CDR1 SGHRS and CDR2 YFSETQ come from the germline V gene. CDR3 sequence: CASSPNGAPLNEQYF. CDR3 nucleotide sequence: TGCGCCAGCAGCCCCAACGGGGCGCCGCTCAATGAGCAGTACTTC.

This clonotype was counted only a few times. V usage is TRBV18 and J usage is TRBJ2-3, with D uncertain. CDR1 and CDR2 (germline): KGHSH, LQKENI. CDR3 size: 13 residues. Trimming removed 0 bases from V and 6 bases from J, with 7 bases in between. The CDR3 region has the DNA TGTGCCAGCTCACCACCGGCAGATGATACGCAGTATTTT. It is translated as CASSPPADDTQYF.

This clonotype showed up many times. The V gene is TRBV20-1, the J gene TRBJ2-7; 8 nucleotides line up with TRBD1. The germline gives CDR1 DFQATT, CDR2 SNEGSKA (reference sequence). This CDR3 region has 10 residues. CDR3 protein: CRNQGAEQYF. The CDR3 DNA sequence: TGCAGAAACCAGGGGGCCGAGCAGTACTTC.

This clonotype was detected ten times or more. The chain recombines TRBV12-3 or TRBV12-4 with TRBJ2-1; possible D gene TRBD2, 6 bases. CDR3 size: 16 residues. Trimming took 1 base from V and 9 from J, leaving 19 bases between them. In nucleotides, the CDR3 is TGTGCCAGCAGTTTAGTTGCAGTGCTAGCGAGCGGTGAGCAGTTCTTC. This translates into CASSLVAVLASGEQFF.

This chain joins TRBV12-3 or TRBV12-4 and TRBJ2-2, with D unresolved. The V end was cut by 6 bases, the J end by 1 base, with 9 bases between. The CDR3 has 14 amino acids. The DNA for the CDR3 is TGTGCCAGCAGGATCCAAGTGAACACCGGGGAGCTGTTTTTT. Translated, it gives CASRIQVNTGELFF.

This rearrangement joins TRBV10-3 to TRBJ2-7; perhaps TRBD2 as D (6 bases). The CDR3 spans 17 residues. V was cut by 0 bases and J by 0 bases, with 15 bases left in between. Germline V gene sequence: CDR1 ENHRY, CDR2 SYGVKD. The CDR3 DNA sequence: TGTGCCATCAGTGAGTCTCGTGGAGGGATTCGCTCCTACGAGCAGTACTTC. Protein: CAISESRGGIRSYEQYF.

A note on this clonotype: An end of the junction differs from the germline gene, which may be a read error. The rearrangement links TRBV4-3 to TRBJ2-1; D may be TRBD2 (5 bases). Germline CDR1 and CDR2: LGHNA and YSLEER. The CDR3 is 13 amino acids. CDR3 residues: CAGSQELANEQFF. As DNA, the CDR3 is TGCGCCGGCAGCCAAGAGTTAGCGAATGAGCAGTTCTTC.

The chain is built from TRBV9 and TRBJ2-1; TRBD1 matches 7 bases. V shed 4 bases, J shed 3 bases, and the junction held 7 bases outside the gene matches. This CDR3 is 15 amino acids long. In germline, CDR1 is SGDLS, CDR2 YYNGEE. The CDR3 DNA reads as TGTGCCAGCAGCCGACAGGGTCAGGTCTACAATGAGCAGTTCTTC. Translated, it gives CASSRQGQVYNEQFF.

There are many counts of this clonotype. The chain carries TRBV27 and TRBJ2-3; D assignment may be TRBD1 or TRBD2 (5 bases each). The V end lost 7 bases, the J end lost 2 bases, and 16 bases lay between the germline ends. Germline CDR1 MNHEY, CDR2 SMNVEV (reference sequence). The CDR3 is 15 residues long. The CDR3: CASNSGLGPTDTQYF. The CDR3 bases are TGTGCCAGCAACTCCGGACTGGGGCCCACAGATACGCAGTATTTT.

The V gene is TRBV3-1, the J gene TRBJ2-5; D unresolved. Trimming stripped 4 bases from V and 7 bases from J, with 13 bases between. The CDR3 is 13 amino acids. From germline, CDR1 is LGHDT and CDR2 YNNKEL (reference sequence). CDR3 sequence: CASSPANPGTQYF. In DNA form, the CDR3 reads TGTGCCAGCAGCCCAGCAAACCCGGGGACCCAGTACTTC.

This chain joins TRBV19 and TRBJ1-5; 7 positions agree with TRBD1. The CDR3 contains 16 residues. V trimming: 5 bases; J trimming: 0 bases; junction bases outside the gene matches: 7. CDR1 is LNHDA, CDR2 SQIVND, per germline (reference sequence). The CDR3 DNA is TGTGCCAGTAGTGACAGGGAGGGGTATAGCAATCAGCCCCAGCATTTT. This encodes CASSDREGYSNQPQHF.

Concerning this clonotype: This sequence may be a read error, since a much larger clone differs from it by one base. This chain uses TRBV6-6 with TRBJ2-5; no clear D. V shed 5 bases and J shed 2 bases, with 9 bases lying between them. CDR1 and CDR2 (germline): MNHNY, SVGAGI (reference sequence). This CDR3 spans 13 amino acids. CDR3 sequence (DNA): TGTGCCAGCAGTGACACAGTACAAGAGACCCAGTACTTC. Amino acid sequence: CASSDTVQETQYF.

This rearrangement joins TRBV28 to TRBJ2-4; D is uncertain. The germline V and J ends were trimmed by 0 bases and 0 bases, with 3 bases remaining between them. The germline CDR1 and CDR2 sequences are MDHEN and SYDVKM. The CDR3 consists of 14 residues. The CDR3 DNA reads TGTGCCAGCAGTTTATGGGGAGCCAAAAACATTCAGTACTTC. Residues: CASSLWGAKNIQYF.

The chain uses TRBV9 and TRBJ1-6; 10 nucleotides agree with TRBD1. CDR1 is SGDLS, CDR2 YYNGEE, per germline. Unmatched junction bases numbered 4, after V lost 0 bases and J lost 10 bases. This CDR3 has 15 residues. This CDR3 is CASSVDGTGASPLHF. CDR3 sequence (DNA): TGTGCCAGCAGCGTAGATGGGACAGGGGCCTCACCCCTCCACTTT.

The genes are TRBV18 and TRBJ2-7; 10 bases are a match to TRBD1. Trimming removed 2 bases from V and 3 bases from J; junction bases left unmatched: 7. The germline V gene encodes CDR1 KGHSH and CDR2 LQKENI. The CDR3 contains 16 residues. This chain's CDR3 is CASSPTGTGVFYEQYF. In nucleotides, the CDR3 is TGTGCCAGCTCACCAACGGGGACAGGGGTATTCTACGAGCAGTACTTC.

The rearrangement uses TRBV6-5 and TRBJ1-1, with D hard to call. Germline CDR1 is MNHEY and CDR2 is SVGAGI. The V end was cut by 5 bases, the J end by 1 base, with 11 bases between. The CDR3 consists of 14 residues. The DNA of the CDR3 is TGTGCCAGCAGTGACGCGTCAGGGAACACTGAAGCTTTCTTT. This gives the protein CASSDASGNTEAFF.

The rearrangement links TRBV3-1 to TRBJ2-3; D might be TRBD2 (7 bases). There are 17 residues in the CDR3. Per germline, CDR1 LGHDT and CDR2 YNNKEL (reference sequence). Trimming removed 0 bases from V and 4 bases from J, with 17 bases in between. In DNA form, the CDR3 reads TGTGCCAGCAGCCAAGATCGGAGGGGGGGCGGGGCAGATACGCAGTATTTT. Translated, it gives CASSQDRRGGGADTQYF.

J is TRBJ2-1 and V is TRBV20-1; 8 nucleotides align to TRBD2. Unmatched junction bases numbered 5, after V lost 5 bases and J lost 5 bases. The CDR3 runs to 13 residues. Germline V gene data show CDR1 as DFQATT and CDR2 as SNEGSKA (reference sequence). CDR3 loop: CSAWTSTNNEQFF. Written as DNA, the CDR3 is TGCAGTGCTTGGACTAGCACCAACAATGAGCAGTTCTTC.